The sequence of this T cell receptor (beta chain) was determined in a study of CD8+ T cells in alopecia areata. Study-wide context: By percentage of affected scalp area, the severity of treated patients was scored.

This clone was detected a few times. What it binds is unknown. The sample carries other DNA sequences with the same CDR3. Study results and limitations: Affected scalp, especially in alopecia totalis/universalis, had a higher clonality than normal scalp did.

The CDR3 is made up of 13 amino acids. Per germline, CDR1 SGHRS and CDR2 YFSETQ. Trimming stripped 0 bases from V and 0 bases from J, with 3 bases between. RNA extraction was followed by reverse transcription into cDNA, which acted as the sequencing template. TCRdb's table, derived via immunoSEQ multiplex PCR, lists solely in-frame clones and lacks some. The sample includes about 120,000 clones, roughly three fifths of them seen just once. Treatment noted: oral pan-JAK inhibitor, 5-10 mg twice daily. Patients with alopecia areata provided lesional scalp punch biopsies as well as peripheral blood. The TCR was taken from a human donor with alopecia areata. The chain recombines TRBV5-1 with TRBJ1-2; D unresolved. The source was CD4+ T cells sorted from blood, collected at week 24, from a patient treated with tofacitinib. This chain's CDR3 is CASSLAANYGYTF. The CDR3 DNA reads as TGCGCCAGCAGCTTGGCAGCTAACTATGGCTACACCTTC.